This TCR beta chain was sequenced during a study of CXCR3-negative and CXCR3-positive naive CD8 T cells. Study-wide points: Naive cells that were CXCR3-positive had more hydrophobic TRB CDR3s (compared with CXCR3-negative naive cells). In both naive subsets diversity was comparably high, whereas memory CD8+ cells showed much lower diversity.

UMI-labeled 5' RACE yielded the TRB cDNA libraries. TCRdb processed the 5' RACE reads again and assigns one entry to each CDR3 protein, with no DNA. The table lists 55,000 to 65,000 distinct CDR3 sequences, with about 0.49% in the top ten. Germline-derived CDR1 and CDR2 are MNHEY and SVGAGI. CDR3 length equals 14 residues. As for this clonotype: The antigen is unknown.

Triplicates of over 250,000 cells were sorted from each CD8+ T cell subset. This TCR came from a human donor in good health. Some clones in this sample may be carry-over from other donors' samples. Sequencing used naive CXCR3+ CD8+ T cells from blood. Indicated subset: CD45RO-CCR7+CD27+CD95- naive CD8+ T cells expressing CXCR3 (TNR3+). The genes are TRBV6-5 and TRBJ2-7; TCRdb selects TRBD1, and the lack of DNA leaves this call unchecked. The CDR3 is CASSYFPGAGEQYF.